The 16 T cell receptor beta chains listed next were all sequenced from one sample in a study of cytomegalovirus exposure and HLA in healthy donors. The assay was immunoSEQ multiplex PCR, and TCRdb's table has in-frame clones only and misses some. The sample consists of more than 200,000 clones, about 90% of them appearing once. Sequenced input: PBMCs. The receptors stem from a man aged 18-30 years in good health and CMV-seropositive.

The V call is TRBV5-6, the J call TRBJ2-5; D gene uncertain. CDR1 is SGHDT, CDR2 YYEEEE, per germline. The CDR3 consists of 15 residues. V gave up 4 bases and J gave up 5 bases, with 18 bases separating them. The CDR3 is CASSGDGLGMETQYF. As DNA, the CDR3 is TGTGCCAGCAGCGGAGACGGTCTGGGGATGGAGACCCAGTACTTC.

This clone occurred a few times. The rearrangement links TRBV4-3 to TRBJ2-1; 13 nucleotides match TRBD2. This CDR3 region has 16 residues. Germline CDR1 LGHNA, CDR2 YSLEER. V lost 0 bases, J lost 4 bases, and 0 bases stayed unmatched. For the CDR3, the DNA is TGCGCCAGCAGCCAAGAGACTAGCGGGGGGTACAATGAGCAGTTCTTC. Amino acid sequence: CASSQETSGGYNEQFF.

The V call is TRBV30, the J call TRBJ2-3; 10 nucleotides line up with TRBD2. Germline V gene sequence: CDR1 GTSNPN, CDR2 SVGIG (reference sequence). There are 14 residues in the CDR3. With V trimmed by 7 bases and J by 7 bases, 11 bases remained unmatched. The CDR3 here is CASLLAGGGYTQYF. The CDR3 DNA reads as TGTGCCTCCCTCTTAGCGGGAGGAGGGTATACGCAGTATTTT.

The genes are TRBV29-1 and TRBJ2-3, with D perhaps TRBD2 (6 bases). V lost 3 bases to trimming and J lost 4 bases, with 11 bases between them. CDR1 and CDR2 (germline): SQVTM, ANQGSEA. The CDR3 sequence is 13 residues long. In DNA, the CDR3 is TGCAGCGTTGAGTCGGGAGTGGCAGATACGCAGTATTTT. Its translation is CSVESGVADTQYF.

This clone was found a few times. The chain is built from TRBV7-2 and TRBJ2-3; D not resolved. Per germline, CDR1 SGHTA and CDR2 FQGNSA. This CDR3 is 13 amino acids long. Trimming left V 4 bases short and J 1 base short, with 6 bases between. The CDR3 reads CASSYRGTDTQYF. The CDR3 DNA reads TGTGCCAGCAGCTACCGGGGCACAGATACGCAGTATTTT.

J is TRBJ1-2 and V is TRBV5-8, with D unresolved. Germline lookup yields CDR1 SGHTS and CDR2 YDEGEE. The CDR3 consists of 14 residues. Trimming shortened V by 3 bases and J by 3 bases, and 12 bases separated the two germline ends. The CDR3 is CASSSRIPDYGYTF. CDR3 DNA: TGTGCCAGCAGCTCACGTATCCCCGACTATGGCTACACCTTC.

This rearrangement joins TRBV19 to TRBJ2-2; 8 bases line up with TRBD2. This CDR3 comprises 15 residues. V was pared by 5 bases and J by 1 base, with 3 bases of the junction left unmatched. The V gene's germline CDR1 is LNHDA and CDR2 SQIVND (reference sequence). Here the CDR3 reads CASSVTSGNTGELFF. CDR3 nucleotide sequence: TGTGCCAGTAGTGTTACTAGCGGGAACACCGGGGAGCTGTTTTTT.

The chain recombines TRBV10-3 with TRBJ1-3, with no clear D. Germline V lookup: CDR1 ENHRY, CDR2 SYGVKD. CDR3 length equals 10 residues. Between the trimmed V and J ends, which lost 10 bases and 4 bases, there was a span of 5 bases. The CDR3: CATFGNTIYF. The CDR3 DNA is TGTGCCACCTTCGGAAACACCATATATTTT.

J is TRBJ2-1 and V is TRBV11-2, with D perhaps assigned TRBD1 or TRBD2 (5 bases each). This CDR3 has 15 amino acids. Trimming left V 5 bases short and J 1 base short, with 12 bases between. Looked up from germline, CDR1 is SGHAT and CDR2 is FQNNGV. This CDR3 is CASSDRGLSYNEQFF. For the CDR3, the DNA is TGTGCCAGCAGCGACCGGGGCCTATCCTACAATGAGCAGTTCTTC.

The chain recombines TRBV28 with TRBJ2-3; D ambiguous. Germline V gene lookup returns CDR1 MDHEN and CDR2 SYDVKM. This CDR3 has 13 amino acids. V dropped 5 bases and J dropped 5 bases, with 11 bases sitting between them. In DNA, the CDR3 is TGTGCCAGCAGTACCCGGGTGCAAGATACGCAGTATTTT. Translation gives CASSTRVQDTQYF.

The gene calls are TRBV27 and TRBJ1-5; D remains unclear. The CDR3 is 14 residues long. V was clipped by 3 bases and J by 2 bases, with 8 bases between them. Per germline, CDR1 MNHEY and CDR2 SMNVEV (reference sequence). The CDR3 here is CASSLVVGNQPQHF. In nucleotides, the CDR3 is TGTGCCAGCAGTTTGGTGGTGGGCAATCAGCCCCAGCATTTT.

Comment on this clone: Other nucleotide sequences from this sample produce the same CDR3. The chain carries TRBV27 and TRBJ1-1, with D perhaps matching TRBD1 (5 bases). Germline V gene sequence: CDR1 MNHEY, CDR2 SMNVEV (reference sequence). V dropped 3 bases and J dropped 0 bases, with 8 bases sitting between them. This CDR3 region has 14 residues. In nucleotides, the CDR3 is TGTGCCAGCAGTTTTCAGGGCATGAACACTGAAGCTTTCTTT. Amino acid sequence: CASSFQGMNTEAFF.

In regard to this clone: Additional DNA sequences in this sample encode the identical CDR3. This chain joins TRBV2 and TRBJ2-7; D is ambiguous. Germline CDR1 is SNHLY and CDR2 is FYNNEI. This CDR3 contains 11 residues. V dropped 3 bases and J dropped 3 bases, with 3 bases sitting between them. CDR3 in amino acids: CASSELYEQYF. The CDR3 DNA follows: TGTGCCAGCAGTGAGCTCTACGAGCAGTACTTC.

This sequence joins TRBV18 and TRBJ1-5; TRBD1 is a possible D gene (5 bases). V lost 4 bases, J lost 4 bases, and 11 bases lay in between. This CDR3 comprises 14 residues. From germline, CDR1 is KGHSH and CDR2 LQKENI. The CDR3, as DNA: TGTGCCAGCTCACGGGCAGGGAATAATCAGCCCCAGCATTTT. It specifies CASSRAGNNQPQHF.

This chain's CDR3 is CASSLFQGGYTF. CDR3 nucleotides: TGTGCCAGCAGCTTATTTCAGGGCGGCTACACCTTC. The chain is built from TRBV7-9 and TRBJ1-2; TRBD1 is a possible D gene (5 bases). V was pared by 2 bases and J by 8 bases, with 9 bases between. This CDR3 comprises 12 residues. Germline CDR1 is SEHNR and CDR2 is FQNEAQ (reference sequence). The full variable domain, its missing parts supplied by reference TRBV7-9 and TRBJ1-2, is DTGVSQNPRHKITKRGQNVTFRCDPISEHNRLYWYRQTLGQGPEFLTYFQNEAQLEKSRLLSDRFSAERPKGSFSTLEIQRTEQGDSAMYLCASSLFQGGYTFGSGTRLTVV.

This chain's CDR3 is CAWDRRSGNTIYF. DNA for the CDR3: TGTGCCTGGGACAGAAGATCTGGAAACACCATATATTTT. This sequence joins TRBV30 and TRBJ1-3; D may be TRBD1 (5 bases). Trimming shortened V by 5 bases and J by 1 base, and 9 bases separated the two germline ends. The germline CDR1 and CDR2 sequences are GTSNPN and SVGIG (reference sequence). The CDR3 covers 13 residues.